The source of this T cell receptor (beta chain) is a study of early T cells in non-severe SARS-CoV-2 infection. Study-level background: The input, bulk RNA from unsorted whole blood, was sequenced, and chains were unpaired.

V was clipped by 5 bases and J by 5 bases, with 19 bases between them. The CDR3 sequence is 16 residues long. Germline V gene lookup returns CDR1 LNHDA and CDR2 SQIVND (reference sequence). This clonotype occurred many times. Attachment of unique molecular identifiers was made to individual cDNA molecules. TCRdb re-called the 5' RACE reads with MiXCR, one entry per CDR3 protein. The sample holds roughly 80,000 distinct CDR3 sequences, around 15% seen once. The sequencing input was whole blood. The V gene is TRBV19, the J gene TRBJ1-5, with TRBD1 as a possible D gene (5 bases). The origin of this receptor is an adult who was a healthcare worker with PCR-confirmed SARS-CoV-2 infection or an uninfected control (not recorded which). The CDR3 DNA is TGTGCCAGTAGTGGCCGGGGGGAGGGCTCGGATCAGCCCCAGCATTTT. It codes for CASSGRGEGSDQPQHF.